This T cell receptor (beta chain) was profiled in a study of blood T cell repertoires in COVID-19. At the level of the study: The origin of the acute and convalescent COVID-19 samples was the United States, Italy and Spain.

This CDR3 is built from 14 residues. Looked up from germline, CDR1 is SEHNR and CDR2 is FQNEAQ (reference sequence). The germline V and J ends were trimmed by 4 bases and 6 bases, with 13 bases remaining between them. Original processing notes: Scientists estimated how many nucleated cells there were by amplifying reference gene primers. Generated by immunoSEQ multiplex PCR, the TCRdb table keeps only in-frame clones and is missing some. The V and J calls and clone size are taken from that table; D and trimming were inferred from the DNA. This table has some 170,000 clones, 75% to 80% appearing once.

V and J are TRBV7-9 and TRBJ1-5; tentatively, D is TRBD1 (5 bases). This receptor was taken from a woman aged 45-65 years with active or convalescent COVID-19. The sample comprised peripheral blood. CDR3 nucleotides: TGTGCCAGCAGCTCTGCAGGGATCCGTCAGCCCCAGCATTTT. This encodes CASSSAGIRQPQHF.